This T cell receptor beta chain was retrieved from a study of CD8+CD57+ T cells in acquired aplastic anemia. Study-level points and caveats: Both patients and controls carried the same twenty-nine CD8+ CDR3 sequences.

With regard to this clonotype: The antigen is undetermined.

Looked up from germline, CDR1 is DFQATT and CDR2 is SNEGSKA (reference sequence). This CDR3 comprises 12 residues. The V and J ends lost 0 bases and 9 bases respectively, with 12 bases between them. The study profiled TCR beta VDJ and CDR3 using genomic DNA as template. In TCRdb, the reads were re-called with MiXCR into one record per CDR3 protein. The data hold around 290,000 distinct CDR3 sequences, with under 65% observed a single time. Before being chosen for sequencing, patients had shown CD8+CD57+ cell expansion by flow cytometry. None of the patients had been given any therapy when their blood was sampled.

The clonotype comes from a human donor with aplastic anemia. The chain combines TRBV20-1 with TRBJ2-7; D may be TRBD2 (7 bases). Material for sequencing was sorted CD4+, CD8+, or CD8+CD57+ T cells (not recorded which) from PBMCs. The CDR3 here is CSAREGGGVQYF. In DNA, the CDR3 is TGCAGTGCTAGAGAAGGGGGGGGAGTGCAGTACTTC.